The next 13 T cell receptor beta chains were all read from a single sample in a study of post-analysis software for immune sequencing data. Points from the study as a whole: About five TRBV segments (TRBV5-6, TRBV5-1 and TRBV20-1 among them) occurred more frequently in patients than in controls.

Included in the TCR beta cDNA libraries were unique molecular identifiers. MiXCR was run by TCRdb on the PCR reads, yielding one entry per CDR3 protein. The data contain approximately 440,000 distinct CDR3 sequences, around 40% of them singletons. Their antigen targets remain unknown. Sequenced input: blood. Receptors were obtained from a girl aged 10-17 years with multiple sclerosis.

CDR3 region: CASSKFRDVEAFF. The CDR3 nucleotides read TGTGCCAGCAGCAAATTCCGTGACGTTGAAGCTTTCTTT. V and J are TRBV21-1 and TRBJ1-1. TRBV21-1 is classified as a pseudogene. The CDR3 contains 13 residues.

This clonotype showed up just a few times. The chain uses TRBV6-5 and TRBJ1-1, with 7 positions matching TRBD1. Unmatched junction bases numbered 5, after V lost 6 bases and J lost 1 base. The CDR3 runs 14 residues. Looked up from germline, CDR1 is MNHEY and CDR2 is SVGAGI. The CDR3 spells CASSPRDRNTEAFF. CDR3 nucleotide sequence: TGTGCCAGCAGCCCCCGGGACAGGAACACTGAAGCTTTCTTT.

CDR3 sequence reads: CASSVDPTHTGELFF. The DNA of the CDR3 is TGTGCCAGCAGCGTAGACCCCACCCACACCGGGGAGCTGTTTTTT. The genes are TRBV9 and TRBJ2-2; D ambiguous. Trimming removed 0 bases at V and 3 bases at J, with 9 bases between. CDR1 and CDR2 from the germline V gene are SGDLS and YYNGEE. The CDR3 runs 15 residues.

The genes are TRBV2 and TRBJ2-5, with D uncertain. The CDR3 totals 12 residues. Germline values: CDR1 SNHLY, CDR2 FYNNEI. V dropped 8 bases and J dropped 5 bases, with 12 bases sitting between them. The CDR3, as DNA: TGTGCCAGCTCCGGGCTGGAGGAGACCCAGTACTTC. Translation: CASSGLEETQYF.

This clonotype turned up a few times. This chain connects TRBV14 to TRBJ2-6; the D is unclear. V dropped 1 base and J dropped 0 bases, with 10 bases sitting between them. From germline, CDR1 is SGHDN and CDR2 FVKESK. The length of the CDR3 is 17 residues. CDR3 DNA sequence: TGTGCCAGCAGCCAAGTAAGATTACACTCTGGGGCCAACGTCCTGACTTTC. Translated, it gives CASSQVRLHSGANVLTF.

This clonotype has a handful of counts. The chain is built from TRBV7-2 and TRBJ2-1; 7 bases are shared with TRBD1. J lost 3 bases, V lost 5 bases, and 7 bases had no gene match. Germline V lookup: CDR1 SGHTA, CDR2 FQGNSA. The CDR3 contains 15 residues. As DNA, the CDR3 is TGTGCCAGCAGCCCCAGACAGGGCAGCTACAATGAGCAGTTCTTC. Encoded protein: CASSPRQGSYNEQFF.

This chain connects TRBV20-1 to TRBJ2-5, with 13 bases lining up with TRBD2. Germline CDR1 and CDR2: DFQATT and SNEGSKA (reference sequence). This CDR3 contains 15 residues. J lost 4 bases, V lost 4 bases, and 6 bases had no gene match. In nucleotides, the CDR3 is TGCAGTGCTACCCTACTAGCGGGAGGGCCAGAGACCCAGTACTTC. Protein sequence: CSATLLAGGPETQYF.

The chain recombines TRBV6-5 with TRBJ1-2; 9 bases are shared with TRBD1. The trim removed 8 bases at V and 5 bases at J, leaving 9 bases unmatched. This CDR3 contains 14 residues. CDR1 is MNHEY and CDR2 is SVGAGI in the germline V gene. The CDR3 loop reads CASARTGEGYGYTF. In DNA form, the CDR3 reads TGTGCCAGCGCCAGGACAGGGGAAGGGTATGGCTACACCTTC.

This sequence joins TRBV5-1 and TRBJ2-7; 12 nucleotides agree with TRBD1. Germline values: CDR1 SGHRS, CDR2 YFSETQ. The CDR3 is 15 residues long. The J segment lost 5 bases and the V segment lost 5 bases, leaving 8 bases of the junction unmatched. CDR3 in amino acids: CASRPVGQGAHEQYF. CDR3 nucleotide sequence: TGCGCCAGCAGGCCTGTGGGACAGGGGGCTCACGAGCAGTACTTC.

This clonotype has more than one count but fewer than ten. The V gene is TRBV27, the J gene TRBJ2-3; unclear D gene. The V end lost 4 bases, the J end lost 1 base, and 18 bases lay between the germline ends. Germline V gives CDR1 MNHEY, CDR2 SMNVEV (reference sequence). This CDR3 is 17 amino acids long. Here the CDR3 reads CASSSPARLAGTDTQYF. The CDR3 DNA sequence: TGTGCCAGCAGTTCCCCTGCCCGACTGGCGGGCACAGATACGCAGTATTTT.

The rearrangement links TRBV20-1 to TRBJ2-7; TRBD1 or TRBD2 may be the D gene (6 bases each). The V gene lost 4 bases and the J gene lost 2 bases, with 15 bases spanning the gap. The CDR3 totals 14 residues. Germline V gene data show CDR1 as DFQATT and CDR2 as SNEGSKA (reference sequence). The CDR3 reads CSAITTGDTYEQYF. The CDR3 DNA reads as TGCAGTGCTATCACTACGGGGGACACCTACGAGCAGTACTTC.

The chain recombines TRBV4-3 with TRBJ2-5; 7 bases map to TRBD2. After removal of 0 bases from V and 4 bases from J, the junction contained 5 bases not matched to a gene. The CDR3 runs 15 residues. CDR1 and CDR2 from the germline V gene are LGHNA and YSLEER. The CDR3 nucleotides are TGCGCCAGCAGCCAAGATGGGGGGGAACGAGAGACCCAGTACTTC. Its translation is CASSQDGGERETQYF.

Remarks on this clonotype: A junction end diverges from the germline sequence, so it may reflect a read error. DNA for the CDR3: TGTACCAGCAGCTTTAATCCCGGGACAGCGCAATCCTACGAGCAGTACTTC. Translation: CTSSFNPGTAQSYEQYF. J is TRBJ2-7 and V is TRBV13; 7 nucleotides match TRBD1. This CDR3 contains 17 residues. Germline V gene data show CDR1 as PRHDT and CDR2 as FYEKMQ (reference sequence).